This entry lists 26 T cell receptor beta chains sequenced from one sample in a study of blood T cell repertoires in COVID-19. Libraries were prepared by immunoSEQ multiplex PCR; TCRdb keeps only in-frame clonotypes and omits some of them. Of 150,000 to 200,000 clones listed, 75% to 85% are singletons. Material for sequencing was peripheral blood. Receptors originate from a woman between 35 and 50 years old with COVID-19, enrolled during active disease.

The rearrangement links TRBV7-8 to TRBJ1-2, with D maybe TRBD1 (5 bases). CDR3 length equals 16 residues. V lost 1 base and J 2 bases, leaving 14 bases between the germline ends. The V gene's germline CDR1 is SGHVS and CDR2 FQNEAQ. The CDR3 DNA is TGTGCCAGCAGCTTAGACCGGACATCTCCGAACTATGGCTACACCTTC. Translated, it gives CASSLDRTSPNYGYTF.

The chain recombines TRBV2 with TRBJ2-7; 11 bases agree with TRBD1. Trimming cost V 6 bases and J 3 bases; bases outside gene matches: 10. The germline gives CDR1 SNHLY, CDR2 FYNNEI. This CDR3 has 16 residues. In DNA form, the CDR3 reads TGTGCCAGCAGCGCCCTCCGGGACAGGGGGTTCTACGAGCAGTACTTC. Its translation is CASSALRDRGFYEQYF.

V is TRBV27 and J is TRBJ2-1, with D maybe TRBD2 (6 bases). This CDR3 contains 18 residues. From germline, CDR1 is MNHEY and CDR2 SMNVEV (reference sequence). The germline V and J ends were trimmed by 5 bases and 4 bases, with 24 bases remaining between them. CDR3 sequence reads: CASSIIGPGLSEYNEQFF. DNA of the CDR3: TGTGCCAGCAGTATAATCGGACCGGGACTGAGTGAATACAATGAGCAGTTCTTC.

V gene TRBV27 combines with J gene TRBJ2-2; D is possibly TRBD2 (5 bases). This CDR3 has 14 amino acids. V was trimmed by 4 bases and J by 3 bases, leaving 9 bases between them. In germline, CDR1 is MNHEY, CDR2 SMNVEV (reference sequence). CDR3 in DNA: TGTGCCAGCAGTTATAGGGAGCACACCGGGGAGCTGTTTTTT. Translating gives CASSYREHTGELFF.

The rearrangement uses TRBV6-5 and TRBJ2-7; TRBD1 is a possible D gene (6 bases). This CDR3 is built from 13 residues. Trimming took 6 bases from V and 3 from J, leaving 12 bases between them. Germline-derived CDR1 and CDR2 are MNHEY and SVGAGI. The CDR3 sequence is CASSLAQGYEQYV. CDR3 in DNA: TGTGCCAGCAGCCTAGCACAGGGCTACGAGCAGTACGTC.

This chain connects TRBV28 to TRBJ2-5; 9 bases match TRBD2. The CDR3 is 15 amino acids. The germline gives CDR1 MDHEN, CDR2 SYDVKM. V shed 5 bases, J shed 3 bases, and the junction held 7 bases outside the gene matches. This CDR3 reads CASSQLTSGKETQYF. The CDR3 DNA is TGTGCCAGCAGTCAACTGACTAGCGGCAAAGAGACCCAGTACTTC.

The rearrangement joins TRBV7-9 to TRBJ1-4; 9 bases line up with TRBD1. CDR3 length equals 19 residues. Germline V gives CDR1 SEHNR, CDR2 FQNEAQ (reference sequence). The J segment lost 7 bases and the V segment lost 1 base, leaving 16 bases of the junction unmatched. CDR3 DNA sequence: TGTGCCAGCAGCTTAGAGAGGGCTCTTGGGACAGGGAAGCTTGAAAAACTGTTTTTT. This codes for CASSLERALGTGKLEKLFF.

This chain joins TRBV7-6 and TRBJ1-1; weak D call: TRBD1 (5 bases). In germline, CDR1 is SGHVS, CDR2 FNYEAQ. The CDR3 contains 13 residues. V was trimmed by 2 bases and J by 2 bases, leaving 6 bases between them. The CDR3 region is CASSLQGNTEAFF. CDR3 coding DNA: TGTGCCAGCAGCTTACAGGGCAACACTGAAGCTTTCTTT.

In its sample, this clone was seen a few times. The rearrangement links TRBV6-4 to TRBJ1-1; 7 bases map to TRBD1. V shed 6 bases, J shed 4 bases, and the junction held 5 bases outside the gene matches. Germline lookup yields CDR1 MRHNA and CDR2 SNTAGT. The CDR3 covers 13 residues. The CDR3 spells CASRPTGSTEAFF. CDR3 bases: TGTGCCAGCAGGCCGACAGGGAGCACTGAAGCTTTCTTT.

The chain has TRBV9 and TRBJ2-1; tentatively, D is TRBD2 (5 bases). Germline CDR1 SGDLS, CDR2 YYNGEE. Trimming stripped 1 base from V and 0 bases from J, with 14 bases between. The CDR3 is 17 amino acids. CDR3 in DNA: TGTGCCAGCAGCGTATCGAAAAGCGGACCCTCCTACAATGAGCAGTTCTTC. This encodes CASSVSKSGPSYNEQFF.

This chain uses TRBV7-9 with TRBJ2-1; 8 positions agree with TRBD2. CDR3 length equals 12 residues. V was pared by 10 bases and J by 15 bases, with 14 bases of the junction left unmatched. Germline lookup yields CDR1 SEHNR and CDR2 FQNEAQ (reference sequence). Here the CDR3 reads CATINSGTRPFF. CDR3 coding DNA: TGTGCCACCATTAATTCCGGGACTAGGCCGTTCTTC.

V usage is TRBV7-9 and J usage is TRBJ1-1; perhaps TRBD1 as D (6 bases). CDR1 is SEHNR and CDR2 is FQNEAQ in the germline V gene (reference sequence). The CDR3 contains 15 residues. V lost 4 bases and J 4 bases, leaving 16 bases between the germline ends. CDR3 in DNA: TGTGCCAGCAGCTGGGAAGGGGGTTCGGCCACTGAAGCTTTCTTT. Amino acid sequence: CASSWEGGSATEAFF.

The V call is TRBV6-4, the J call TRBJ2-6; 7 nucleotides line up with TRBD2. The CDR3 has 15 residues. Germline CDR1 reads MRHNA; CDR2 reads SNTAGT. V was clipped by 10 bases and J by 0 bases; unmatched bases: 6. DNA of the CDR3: TGTGCCACCCGGGGGGACGACTCTGGGGCCAACGTCCTGACTTTC. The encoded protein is CATRGDDSGANVLTF.

Written as DNA, the CDR3 is TGTGCCAGCAGTAGGAGGGTAAATCGCAATCAGCCCCAGCATTTT. The encoded protein is CASSRRVNRNQPQHF. The chain uses TRBV28 and TRBJ1-5; D ambiguous. The germline V gene has CDR1 MDHEN and CDR2 SYDVKM. V was clipped by 5 bases and J by 2 bases, with 13 bases between them. This CDR3 contains 15 residues.

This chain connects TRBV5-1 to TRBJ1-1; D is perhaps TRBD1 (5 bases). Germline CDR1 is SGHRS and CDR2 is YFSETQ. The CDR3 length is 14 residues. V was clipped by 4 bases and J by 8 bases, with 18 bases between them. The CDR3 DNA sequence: TGCGCCAGCAGCCCTGGGGGGGACGGCCAGGAAGCTTTCTTT. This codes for CASSPGGDGQEAFF.

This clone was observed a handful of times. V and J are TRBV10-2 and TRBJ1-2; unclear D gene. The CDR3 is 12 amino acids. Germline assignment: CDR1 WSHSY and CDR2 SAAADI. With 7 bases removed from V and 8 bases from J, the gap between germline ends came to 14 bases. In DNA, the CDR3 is TGCGCCAGCACGAGACAAGGCGACGGCTACACCTTC. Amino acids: CASTRQGDGYTF.

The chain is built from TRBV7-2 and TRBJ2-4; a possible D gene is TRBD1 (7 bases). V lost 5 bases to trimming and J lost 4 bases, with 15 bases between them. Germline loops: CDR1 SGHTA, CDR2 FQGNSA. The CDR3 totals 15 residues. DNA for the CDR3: TGTGCCAGCAGCCCAGGGGGGCAGGGGAAAAACATTCAGTACTTC. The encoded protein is CASSPGGQGKNIQYF.

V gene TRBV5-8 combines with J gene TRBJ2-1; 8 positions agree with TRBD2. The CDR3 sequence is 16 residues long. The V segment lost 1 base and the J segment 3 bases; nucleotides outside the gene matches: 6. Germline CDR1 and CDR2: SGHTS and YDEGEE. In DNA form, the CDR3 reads TGTGCCAGCAGCTTGTGGGGTAGCGGGGACTACAATGAGCAGTTCTTC. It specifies CASSLWGSGDYNEQFF.

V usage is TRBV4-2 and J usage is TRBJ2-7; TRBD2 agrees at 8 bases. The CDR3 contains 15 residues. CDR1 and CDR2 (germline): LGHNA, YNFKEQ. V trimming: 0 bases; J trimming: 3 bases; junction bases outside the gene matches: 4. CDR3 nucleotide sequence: TGTGCCAGCAGCCAAGATGAGCGGGAGTACTACGAGCAGTACTTC. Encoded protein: CASSQDEREYYEQYF.

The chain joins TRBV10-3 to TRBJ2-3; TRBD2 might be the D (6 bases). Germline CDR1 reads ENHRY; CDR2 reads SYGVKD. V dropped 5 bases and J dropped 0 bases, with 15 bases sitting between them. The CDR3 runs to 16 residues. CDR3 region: CAISWDSPSSTDTQYF. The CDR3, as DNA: TGTGCCATCAGTTGGGACTCCCCCTCTAGCACAGATACGCAGTATTTT.

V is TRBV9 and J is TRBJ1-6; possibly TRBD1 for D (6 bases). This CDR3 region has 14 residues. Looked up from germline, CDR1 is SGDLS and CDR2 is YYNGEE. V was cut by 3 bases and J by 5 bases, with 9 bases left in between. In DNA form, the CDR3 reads TGTGCCAGCAGCGGGAGGACAGATAATTCACCCCTCCACTTT. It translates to CASSGRTDNSPLHF.

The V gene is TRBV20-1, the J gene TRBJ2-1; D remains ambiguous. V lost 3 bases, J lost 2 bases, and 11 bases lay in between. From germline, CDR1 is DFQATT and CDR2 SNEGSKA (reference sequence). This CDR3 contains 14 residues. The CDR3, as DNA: TGCAGTGCTAGTTTGTTTCGGGCCTACAATGAGCAGTTCTTC. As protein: CSASLFRAYNEQFF.

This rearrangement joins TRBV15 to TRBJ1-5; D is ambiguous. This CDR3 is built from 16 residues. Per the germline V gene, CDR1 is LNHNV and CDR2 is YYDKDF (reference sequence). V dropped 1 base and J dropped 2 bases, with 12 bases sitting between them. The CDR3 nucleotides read TGTGCCACCAGCAGAGGGACCCGGACTGGCAATCAGCCCCAGCATTTT. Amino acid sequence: CATSRGTRTGNQPQHF.

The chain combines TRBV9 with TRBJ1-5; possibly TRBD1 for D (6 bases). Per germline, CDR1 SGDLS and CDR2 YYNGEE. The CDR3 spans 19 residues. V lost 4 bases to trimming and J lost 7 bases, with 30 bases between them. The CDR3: CASSPRGHKGGAGCQPQHF. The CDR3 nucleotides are TGTGCCAGCAGCCCCCGAGGTCATAAGGGGGGGGCCGGATGCCAGCCCCAGCATTTT.

The chain's CDR3 is CASSEAGTGPNTEAFF. The CDR3 bases are TGTGCCAGCAGTGAAGCTGGGACAGGACCGAACACTGAAGCTTTCTTT. V gene TRBV6-1 combines with J gene TRBJ1-1, with TRBD1 matching over 8 bases. Looked up from germline, CDR1 is MNHNS and CDR2 is SASEGT. J gave up 1 base and V 0 bases, and 4 bases lay outside the gene matches. CDR3 length: 16 residues.

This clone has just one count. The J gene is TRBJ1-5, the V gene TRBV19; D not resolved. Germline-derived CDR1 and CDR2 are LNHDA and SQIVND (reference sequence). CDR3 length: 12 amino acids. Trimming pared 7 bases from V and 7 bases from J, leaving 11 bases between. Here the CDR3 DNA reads TGTGCCAGTAACCTGGGCCAACAGCCCCAGCATTTT. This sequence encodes CASNLGQQPQHF.